The TCR beta chain described here comes from a study of PD-1 blockade in classical Hodgkin lymphoma. Every patient had relapsed following autologous stem cell transplantation, and cohorts differed in brentuximab vedotin exposure. Germline V gives CDR1 MNHNY, CDR2 SVGAGI (reference sequence). CDR3 length: 15 residues. Trimming pared 0 bases from V and 6 bases from J, leaving 13 bases between. The protocol was immunoSEQ multiplex PCR, while the TCRdb copy is restricted to in-frame clones and leaves out a portion. The sample consists of roughly 11,000 clones, about 80% of them appearing once. This sequence joins TRBV6-6 and TRBJ2-3, with D unclear. Source: peripheral blood mononuclear cells (PBMCs), taken at baseline. The TCR originated in a human donor with classical Hodgkin lymphoma. The CDR3 reads CASSYSTVTRDTQYF. CDR3 bases: TGTGCCAGCAGTTACTCGACTGTTACCCGCGATACGCAGTATTTT.